What follows are 21 T cell receptor beta chains derived from one specimen sequenced in a study of blood T cells in healthy people across ages. Together with a sample-barcoded 5' primer, a J-beta primer mix was included in a second PCR lasting roughly 6 to 12 cycles. TCRdb fed the 5' RACE reads into MiXCR, producing one record per CDR3 protein. The profile shows 650,000 to 800,000 distinct CDR3 sequences, over 40% of them singletons. The specimen was blood. These receptors were collected from a woman over 75 in good health.

This clonotype was seen at least ten times. V is TRBV2 and J is TRBJ2-1; D gene unclear. The germline V and J ends were trimmed by 9 bases and 0 bases, with 9 bases remaining between them. This CDR3 region has 13 residues. The germline gives CDR1 SNHLY, CDR2 FYNNEI. The CDR3 DNA reads as TGTGCCAGTTCGGGTGGCTCCTACAATGAGCAGTTCTTC. This encodes CASSGGSYNEQFF.

The genes are TRBV13 and TRBJ2-3; 7 bases fit TRBD2. The CDR3 has 15 residues. Trimming at V came to 7 bases and at J to 5 bases, leaving 12 bases not matched to a gene. The germline gives CDR1 PRHDT, CDR2 FYEKMQ (reference sequence). The CDR3 loop is CASTRRGGLKDTQYF. Written as DNA, the CDR3 is TGTGCCAGCACCCGGCGGGGAGGGTTGAAAGATACGCAGTATTTT.

This clonotype was found a few times. The chain joins TRBV7-8 to TRBJ1-2; 7 bases are shared with TRBD1. The CDR3 loop spans 17 amino acids. The V segment lost 5 bases and the J segment 2 bases; nucleotides outside the gene matches: 14. Germline lookup yields CDR1 SGHVS and CDR2 FQNEAQ. The CDR3 spells CASSPSLPTGLNYGYTF. The CDR3 DNA sequence: TGTGCCAGCAGCCCTAGCCTACCGACAGGGTTGAACTATGGCTACACCTTC.

V is TRBV6-2 or TRBV6-3 and J is TRBJ2-4, with 13 bases identical to TRBD2. The end of the DNA aligns better with TRBJ2-5, so the J call may be wrong. Germline V lookup: CDR1 MNHEY, CDR2 SVGEGT. The CDR3 covers 15 residues. The CDR3 region is CASRAGTSGIETQYF. The CDR3 bases are TGTGCCAGCAGAGCAGGGACTAGCGGGATCGAGACCCAGTACTTC.

V and J are TRBV7-8 and TRBJ2-5; 11 nucleotides line up with TRBD1. This CDR3 has 15 residues. The V and J ends lost 4 bases and 11 bases, in that order; junction bases with no gene match: 12. Per the germline V gene, CDR1 is SGHVS and CDR2 is FQNEAQ. In DNA form, the CDR3 reads TGTGCCAGCAGCTCCGATGGGGACAGGGGGAGTGAGCAGTACTTC. Its protein is CASSSDGDRGSEQYF.

This clonotype occurred a few times. J is TRBJ1-2 and V is TRBV15; TRBD1 agrees at 9 bases. V lost 3 bases and J lost 8; bases outside the gene matches: 10. This CDR3 contains 15 residues. Germline CDR1 reads LNHNV; CDR2 reads YYDKDF (reference sequence). DNA for the CDR3: TGTGCCACCAGCAGCGGCGGGACAGGGAGGGAAGGCTACACCTTC. Translation: CATSSGGTGREGYTF.

Concerning this clonotype itself: Relative to the germline gene, one junction end is altered; a read error may explain this. This chain connects TRBV28 to TRBJ1-1; perhaps TRBD1 as D (5 bases). Germline lookup yields CDR1 MDHEN and CDR2 SYDVKM. The CDR3 consists of 12 residues. The CDR3 reads CASRTANTVAFF. As DNA, the CDR3 is TGTGCCAGCAGGACAGCTAACACTGTAGCTTTCTTT.

This clonotype came up once. In DNA form, the CDR3 reads TGTGCCAGCAGCTATACGATGGGGCCCGGCGAGCAGTACTTC. Amino acids: CASSYTMGPGEQYF. The chain links TRBV5-5 to TRBJ2-7; TRBD1 is a possible D gene (5 bases). The CDR3 is 14 amino acids. Germline CDR1 reads SGHKS; CDR2 reads YYEKEE (reference sequence). Trimming took 3 bases from V and 6 from J, leaving 16 bases between them.

This chain connects TRBV15 to TRBJ2-1, with D maybe TRBD2 (5 bases). Trimming pared 0 bases from V and 15 bases from J, leaving 21 bases between. The CDR3 is 15 amino acids. From germline, CDR1 is LNHNV and CDR2 YYDKDF (reference sequence). This chain's CDR3 is CATSRDPTAGSVLFF. CDR3 sequence (DNA): TGTGCCACCAGCAGAGATCCTACCGCGGGTTCAGTTTTGTTCTTC.

The chain uses TRBV7-9 and TRBJ1-5, with 8 nucleotides matching TRBD1. Germline V lookup: CDR1 SEHNR, CDR2 FQNEAQ (reference sequence). CDR3 size: 14 residues. V shed 5 bases, J shed 11 bases, and the junction held 11 bases outside the gene matches. For the CDR3, the DNA is TGTGCCAGCAGCCAGACAGGGGACCTGGGGGCCCAGCATTTT. Its protein is CASSQTGDLGAQHF.

The rearrangement uses TRBV7-2 and TRBJ2-5; D is unclear. Trimming pared 4 bases from V and 11 bases from J, leaving 17 bases between. The CDR3 is made up of 13 amino acids. The V gene's germline CDR1 is SGHTA and CDR2 FQGNSA. DNA of the CDR3: TGTGCCAGCAGCTCGCACTTCTTCGTTGAGCAGTACTTC. It encodes CASSSHFFVEQYF.

To note about this clonotype: The junction does not match germline at one end; this may be a read error. The V gene is TRBV3-1, the J gene TRBJ1-4; D may be TRBD1 (6 bases). The germline gives CDR1 LGHDT, CDR2 YNNKEL (reference sequence). CDR3 size: 15 residues. This chain's CDR3 is CACSHVSGAGEKLFF. The CDR3 DNA sequence: TGTGCCTGCAGCCACGTTTCGGGGGCGGGTGAAAAACTGTTTTTT.

The gene calls are TRBV7-2 and TRBJ1-2; no definite D call. The CDR3 has 15 amino acids. Looked up from germline, CDR1 is SGHTA and CDR2 is FQGNSA. Trimming shortened V by 6 bases and J by 4 bases, and 18 bases separated the two germline ends. CDR3 loop: CASSSMRGLTYGYTF. The CDR3 DNA is TGTGCCAGCAGTTCTATGAGAGGGCTAACCTATGGCTACACCTTC.

This clonotype appeared a few times. This sequence joins TRBV5-1 and TRBJ2-2; D gene unclear. The CDR3 spans 15 residues. In germline, CDR1 is SGHRS, CDR2 YFSETQ. The germline V and J ends were trimmed by 0 bases and 6 bases, with 12 bases remaining between them. This CDR3 reads CASSLVASRPGELFF. CDR3 DNA sequence: TGCGCCAGCAGCTTGGTTGCGAGCAGGCCCGGGGAGCTGTTTTTT.

This sequence joins TRBV7-2 and TRBJ1-5; the D is unclear. Trimming took 2 bases from V and 6 from J, leaving 8 bases between them. Germline-derived CDR1 and CDR2 are SGHTA and FQGNSA. The CDR3 has 13 amino acids. In DNA form, the CDR3 reads TGTGCCAGCAGCTTACGTGCAGGTCAGCCCCAGCATTTT. Protein: CASSLRAGQPQHF.

This chain connects TRBV3-1 to TRBJ1-6; weak D call: TRBD1 (5 bases). This CDR3 is built from 15 residues. Germline loops: CDR1 LGHDT, CDR2 YNNKEL (reference sequence). Trimming removed 0 bases from V and 11 bases from J, with 14 bases in between. The CDR3 sequence: CASSQDYTGGAPLHF. Here the CDR3 DNA reads TGTGCCAGCAGCCAAGATTATACAGGCGGGGCACCCCTCCACTTT.

In this sample, this clonotype turned up a few times. The gene calls are TRBV5-1 and TRBJ2-1, with 12 bases aligning to TRBD1. The ends lost 1 base at V and 9 bases at J; junction bases unmatched: 5. CDR1 is SGHRS, CDR2 YFSETQ, per germline. The CDR3 is 15 amino acids. The CDR3 DNA reads as TGCGCCAGCAGCTTGATGGGACAGGGGGCGATTGAGCAGTTCTTC. This codes for CASSLMGQGAIEQFF.

The V call is TRBV6-1, the J call TRBJ2-1, with 15 bases identical to TRBD2. V lost 9 bases, J lost 3 bases, and 15 bases stayed unmatched. The CDR3 is 19 amino acids. Germline assignment: CDR1 MNHNS and CDR2 SASEGT. The CDR3 DNA follows: TGTGCCAGTGGGAACTCGGGACTAGCGGGGGGCCTTAACTACAATGAGCAGTTCTTC. This gives the protein CASGNSGLAGGLNYNEQFF.

A few counts support this clonotype. V gene TRBV5-1 combines with J gene TRBJ2-5, with D possibly matching TRBD2 (5 bases). V was pared by 5 bases and J by 1 base, with 9 bases between. The CDR3 is 13 residues long. Looked up from germline, CDR1 is SGHRS and CDR2 is YFSETQ. The CDR3 loop reads CASRLALQETQYF. CDR3 coding DNA: TGCGCCAGCAGGTTAGCGCTCCAAGAGACCCAGTACTTC. Based on the CDR3 plus reference TRBV5-1 and TRBJ2-5, the full variable domain is KAGVTQTPRYLIKTRGQQVTLSCSPISGHRSVSWYQQTPGQGLQFLFEYFSETQRNKGNFPGRFSGRQFSNSRSEMNVSTLELGDSALYLCASRLALQETQYFGPGTRLLVL.

Remarks on this clonotype: At one end, the junction sequence differs from germline, possibly due to a read error. This chain uses TRBV6-1 with TRBJ2-3; 9 nucleotides match TRBD2. The CDR3 runs to 18 residues. Germline CDR1 is MNHNS and CDR2 is SASEGT. The CDR3 protein is CASSPLAGAEGGTGTQYF. The CDR3 DNA reads as TGTGCCAGCAGTCCTTTAGCGGGGGCTGAAGGGGGCACAGGTACGCAGTATTTT.

The V and J genes are TRBV3-1 and TRBJ1-5; the match to TRBD1 covers 7 bases. With 1 base clipped from V and 5 bases from J, the junction kept 2 bases outside the gene matches. Germline loops: CDR1 LGHDT, CDR2 YNNKEL (reference sequence). The CDR3 runs 14 residues. The CDR3 nucleotides read TGTGCCAGCAGCCAAGGACAGGGCTATCAGCCCCAGCATTTT. It yields the protein CASSQGQGYQPQHF. The full variable domain, completed using reference TRBV3-1 and TRBJ1-5, is DTAVSQTPKYLVTQMGNDKSIKCEQNLGHDTMYWYKQDSKKFLKIMFSYNNKELIINETVPNRFSPKSPDKAHLNLHINSLELGDSAVYFCASSQGQGYQPQHFGDGTRLSIL.